A selection of T cell receptor beta chains follows, all from one sample in a study of T cell responses to AZD1222 COVID-19 vaccine. Method: immunoSEQ multiplex PCR; TCRdb's copy keeps in-frame clones and lacks some. The sample contains 65,000 to 80,000 clones, around nine tenths of which appear only once. Here the sequenced sample was peripheral blood, taken 28 days after the second dose of the MenACWY control vaccine. The receptors here all came from an adult who received the MenACWY meningococcal vaccine as a control. The CDR3 runs from the conserved cysteine through the conserved F or W. A D gene is named only where the DNA matches it firmly. Where a row states a size, it is once, few, many or the class of an expanded clone; other rows omit it.

v_gene	abundance	j_gene	d_gene	CDR3aa	CDR3nt
TRBV7-6	.	TRBJ2-7	.	CASSLASGYPYEQYF	TGTGCCAGCAGCTTAGCTAGCGGATACCCCTACGAGCAGTACTTC
TRBV27	.	TRBJ2-1	.	CASRRESYNEQFF	TGTGCCAGCAGGAGAGAGTCCTACAATGAGCAGTTCTTC
TRBV5-6	.	TRBJ2-7	.	CASSQTGTPSYEQYF	TGTGCCAGCAGTCAAACCGGGACCCCCTCCTACGAGCAGTACTTC
TRBV19	.	TRBJ1-3	TRBD1	CASSILQGASGNTIYF	TGTGCCAGTAGTATACTCCAGGGGGCGTCTGGAAACACCATATATTTT
TRBV6-1	.	TRBJ2-3	.	CASSEYGLTDTQYF	TGTGCCAGCAGTGAATACGGACTCACAGATACGCAGTATTTT
TRBV5-1	.	TRBJ2-5	TRBD1	CASSFNPGQGFQETQYF	TGCGCCAGCAGCTTCAACCCGGGACAGGGATTCCAAGAGACCCAGTACTTC
TRBV7-2	.	TRBJ1-5	.	CASSSGEGGPQHF	TGTGCCAGCAGCTCTGGTGAGGGTGGGCCCCAGCATTTT
TRBV6-5	.	TRBJ2-7	.	CASSYRRHSPYEQYF	TGTGCCAGCAGTTACCGCCGTCACAGCCCCTACGAGCAGTACTTC
TRBV15	.	TRBJ2-1	TRBD2	CATSPRLAGGAYNEQFF	TGTGCCACCAGCCCCCGACTAGCGGGAGGTGCATACAATGAGCAGTTCTTC
TRBV30	.	TRBJ2-2	.	CAWGPGTRTGELFF	TGTGCCTGGGGCCCCGGGACCCGCACCGGGGAGCTGTTTTTT
TRBV5-8	once	TRBJ1-2	TRBD1	CASSLMGTDYGYTF	TGTGCCAGCAGCTTGATGGGGACAGACTATGGCTACACCTTC
TRBV11-3	.	TRBJ2-7	.	CASSLVSYEQYF	TGTGCCAGCAGCCTCGTTAGCTACGAGCAGTACTTC
TRBV28	.	TRBJ1-2	.	CASRAGSYGYTF	TGTGCCAGCAGGGCAGGGAGCTATGGCTACACCTTC
TRBV5-1	.	TRBJ1-1	.	CASSFQGGTNTEAFF	TGCGCCAGCAGCTTCCAGGGAGGCACGAACACTGAAGCTTTCTTT
TRBV6-6	.	TRBJ1-4	TRBD1	CASSLRDRGLATNEKLFF	TGTGCCAGCAGTCTCCGGGACAGGGGGCTTGCAACTAATGAAAAACTGTTTTTT
TRBV5-1	.	TRBJ2-3	TRBD1	CASSQQGQGGTDTQYF	TGCGCCAGCAGCCAACAAGGACAGGGAGGCACAGATACGCAGTATTTT
TRBV9	.	TRBJ1-1	TRBD1	CASSVSQGWNTEAFF	TGTGCCAGCAGCGTCTCACAGGGGTGGAACACTGAAGCTTTCTTT
TRBV12-3/TRBV12-4	.	TRBJ2-5	.	CASSLGAQATQYF	TGTGCCAGCAGTTTAGGGGCACAAGCAACCCAGTACTTC
TRBV12-3/TRBV12-4	.	TRBJ2-7	.	CASSLGNYEQYF	TGTGCCAGCAGTTTAGGGAACTACGAGCAGTACTTC
TRBV4-2	.	TRBJ1-2	.	CASSQEGLGETYFSYTF	TGTGCCAGCAGCCAAGAAGGTCTAGGCGAGACCTATTTTAGCTACACCTTC
TRBV6-5	.	TRBJ1-1	.	CASTPPGRSNTEAFF	TGTGCCAGCACTCCACCGGGGAGATCGAACACTGAAGCTTTCTTT
TRBV4-2	.	TRBJ2-5	.	CASSQEPREETQYF	TGTGCCAGCAGCCAAGAACCCAGGGAAGAGACCCAGTACTTC
TRBV7-9	.	TRBJ1-1	.	CASSLGHLAEAFF	TGTGCCAGCAGCTTGGGACACCTAGCAGAGGCTTTCTTT
TRBV15	.	TRBJ2-3	.	CATSSGGSDTQYF	TGTGCCACCAGCAGCGGGGGATCAGATACGCAGTATTTT
TRBV28	.	TRBJ2-1	TRBD1	CASSPTGTGHNEQFF	TGTGCCAGCAGTCCCACCGGGACAGGGCACAATGAGCAGTTCTTC
TRBV2	.	TRBJ1-4	TRBD1	CASSEQGAEKLFF	TGTGCCAGCAGTGAACAGGGGGCTGAAAAACTGTTTTTT
TRBV4-1	.	TRBJ1-1	.	CASSQVLRRTEAFF	TGCGCCAGCAGCCAGGTATTAAGGAGAACTGAAGCTTTCTTT
TRBV6-5	.	TRBJ2-7	TRBD1	CARGDSDFYEQYF	TGTGCCAGAGGGGACAGTGACTTTTACGAGCAGTACTTC
TRBV15	.	TRBJ1-2	.	CATSRDRADYGYTF	TGTGCCACCAGCAGAGATCGGGCGGACTATGGCTACACCTTC
TRBV14	once	TRBJ2-2	.	CASSPGRPNTGELFF	TGTGCCAGCAGCCCGGGACGGCCGAACACCGGGGAGCTGTTTTTT
TRBV2	.	TRBJ2-7	TRBD2	CASSMGLAGGYRYF	TGTGCCAGCAGTATGGGACTAGCGGGGGGGTATCGGTACTTC
TRBV6-5	.	TRBJ2-3	.	CASSYGGATDTQYF	TGTGCCAGCAGTTACGGCGGGGCCACAGATACGCAGTATTTT
TRBV2	once	TRBJ2-4	.	CASSPDRVFAKNIQYF	TGTGCCAGCAGCCCGGACAGAGTCTTCGCCAAAAACATTCAGTACTTC